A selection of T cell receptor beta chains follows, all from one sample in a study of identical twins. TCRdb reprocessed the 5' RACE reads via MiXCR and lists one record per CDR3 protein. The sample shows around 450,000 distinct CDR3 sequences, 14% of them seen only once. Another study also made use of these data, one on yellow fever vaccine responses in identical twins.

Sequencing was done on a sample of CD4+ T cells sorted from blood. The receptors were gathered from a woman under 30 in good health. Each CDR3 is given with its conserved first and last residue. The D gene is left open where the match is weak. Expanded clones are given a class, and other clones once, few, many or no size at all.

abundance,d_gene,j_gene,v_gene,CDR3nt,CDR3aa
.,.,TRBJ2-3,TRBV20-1,TGCAGTGCTGCCCCGACCGGAGCGCAGTATTTT,CSAAPTGAQYF
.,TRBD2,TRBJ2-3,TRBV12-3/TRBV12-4,TGTGCCAGCAGTTCTCGGGCTAGCGGGGCATCAGATACGCAGTATTTT,CASSSRASGASDTQYF
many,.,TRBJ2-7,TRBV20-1,TGCAGTGCTAGAGCCAACTACGCCGGCCACGAGCAGTACTTC,CSARANYAGHEQYF
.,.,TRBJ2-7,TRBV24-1,TGTGCCACCAGTGGAGGTGAAGTTAGCTCCTACGAGCAGTACTTC,CATSGGEVSSYEQYF
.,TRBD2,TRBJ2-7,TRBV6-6,TGTGCCAGCACCCAACTAGCGGGGGTCGAGCAGTACTTC,CASTQLAGVEQYF
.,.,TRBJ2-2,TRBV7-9,TGTGCCAGCAGCTTAGCGCTCACCGGGGAGCTGTTTTTT,CASSLALTGELFF
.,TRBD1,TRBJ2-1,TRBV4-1,TGCGCCAGCAGCCAAGGCGGGACAGGGTACAATGAGCAGTTCTTC,CASSQGGTGYNEQFF
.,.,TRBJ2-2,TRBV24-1,TGTGCCACCACCGCGGGACAAACGAACACCGGGGAGCTGTTTTTT,CATTAGQTNTGELFF
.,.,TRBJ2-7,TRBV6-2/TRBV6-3,TGTGCCAGCAGTTATGCAGGTATCCACGAGCAGTACTTC,CASSYAGIHEQYF
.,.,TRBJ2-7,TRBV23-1,TGCGCCAGCAGTCAGCCCGACAGAGCTATCCACTACGAGCAGTACTTC,CASSQPDRAIHYEQYF
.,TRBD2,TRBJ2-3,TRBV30,TGTGCCTGGAGTGGGGGACTAGCAACGGATACGCAGTATTTT,CAWSGGLATDTQYF
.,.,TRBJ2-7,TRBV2,TGTGCCAGCAGGAATACGGGGGTTGGCGAGCAGTACTTC,CASRNTGVGEQYF
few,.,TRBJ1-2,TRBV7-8,TGTGCCAGCAGCTTCTCTTATGACTACACCTTC,CASSFSYDYTF
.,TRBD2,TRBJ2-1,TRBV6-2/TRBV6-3,TGTGCCAGCAGTTACGGTCGTAGCGGGAGGCATGAGCAGTTCTTC,CASSYGRSGRHEQFF
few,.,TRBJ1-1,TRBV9,TGTGCCAGCAGCGTAGAGGGGGAGAGGGGCGAAGCTTTCTTT,CASSVEGERGEAFF
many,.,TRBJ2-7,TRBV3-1,TGTGCCAGCCGCGCTAGGCAGTCCAGGTCCGAGCAGTACTTC,CASRARQSRSEQYF
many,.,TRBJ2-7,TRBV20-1,TGCAGTGCTAGTTCTGGACAGGCGGGGGAGCAGTACTTC,CSASSGQAGEQYF
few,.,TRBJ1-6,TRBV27,TGTGCCAGCAGTTTGGAGCAGGGGAATTCACCCCTCCACTTT,CASSLEQGNSPLHF
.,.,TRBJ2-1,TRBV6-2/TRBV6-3,TGTGCCAGCAGTTTATCATACATCCTCTCCTACAATGAGCAGTTCTTC,CASSLSYILSYNEQFF
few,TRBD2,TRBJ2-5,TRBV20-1,TGCAGTGCTCGGGGGGGCAGGGAGACCCAGTACTTC,CSARGGRETQYF
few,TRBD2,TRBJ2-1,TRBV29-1,TGCAGCGCCCGATCAACCGGCGGGGGTGAGCAGTTCTTC,CSARSTGGGEQFF
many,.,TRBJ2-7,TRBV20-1,TGCAGTGCTCCACTCCCCGGGGATAAGCAGTACTTC,CSAPLPGDKQYF
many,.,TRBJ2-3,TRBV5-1,TGCGCCAGCAGCTTGGAGGGGAACACAGATACGCAGTATTTT,CASSLEGNTDTQYF
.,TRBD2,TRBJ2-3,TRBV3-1,TGTGCCAGCAGCCAAGTACTAGCGGGGGACAATACGCAGTATTTT,CASSQVLAGDNTQYF
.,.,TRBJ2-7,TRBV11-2,TGTGCCAGCAGCTTATCACAGGTGTCTTCCTACGAGCAGTACTTC,CASSLSQVSSYEQYF
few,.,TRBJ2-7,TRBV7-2,TGTGCCAGCAGCTTGGGGACGGACCCGTACGAGCAGTACTTC,CASSLGTDPYEQYF
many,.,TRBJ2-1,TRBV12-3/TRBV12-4,TGTGCCAGCAGTTTAGTGCTCAGGATCAATGAGCAGTTCTTC,CASSLVLRINEQFF
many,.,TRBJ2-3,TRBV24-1,TGTGCCACCAGCCAATACTCAGATACGCAGTATTTT,CATSQYSDTQYF
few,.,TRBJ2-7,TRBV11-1,TGTGCCAGCAGCGCGTTCATGGACGGTATCCTAAGCTCCTACGAGCAGTACTTC,CASSAFMDGILSSYEQYF
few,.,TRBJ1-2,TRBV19,TGTGCCAGCGCTACAGGGCTGGGCTATGGCTACACCTTC,CASATGLGYGYTF
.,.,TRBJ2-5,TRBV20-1,TGCAGTGCTAGTCTAAATCAGGGGAGAAAAGAGACCCAGTACTTC,CSASLNQGRKETQYF
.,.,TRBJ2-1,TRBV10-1,TGCGCCAGCAGTCCAGGGGTTAAGTCCTACAATGAGCAGTTCTTC,CASSPGVKSYNEQFF